This is a list of T cell receptor beta chains from one sample in a study of blood T cell repertoires in COVID-19. TCRdb's table, derived via immunoSEQ multiplex PCR, lists solely in-frame clones and lacks some. The table shows 200,000 to 300,000 clones, with around 84% occurring only once. The specimen was peripheral blood. These receptors were collected from a woman aged 55 to 70 with COVID-19, enrolled during active disease. The CDR3 runs from the conserved cysteine through the conserved F or W. The D gene is left open where the match is weak. A row's size may be missing; if present it is once, few, many or a size class.

TRBV7-9	.	TRBD2	TRBJ2-1	TGTGCCAGCAAACACCCAGCTAGCGGGAGTTCCGATGAGCAGTTCTTC	CASKHPASGSSDEQFF
TRBV5-1	.	TRBD2	TRBJ2-1	TGCGCCAGCAGCTTGCAGGCGGGAGATTACAATGAGCAGTTCTTC	CASSLQAGDYNEQFF
TRBV24-1	once	TRBD1	TRBJ2-5	TGTGCCACCAGTGACCGGGGACAGGGTTACGAGACCCAGTACTTC	CATSDRGQGYETQYF
TRBV7-8	.	TRBD2	TRBJ2-1	TGTGCCAGCAGCTTAGGGGGACTAGCGGGAGTTAATGAGCAGTTCTTC	CASSLGGLAGVNEQFF
TRBV3-1/TRBV3-2	.	TRBD1	TRBJ2-5	TGTGCCAGCAGCGATCAAGGACAGGGGAAAGAGACCCAGTACTTC	CASSDQGQGKETQYF
TRBV18	.	.	TRBJ2-5	TGTGCCAGCTCACACAGGGAGAATATAGAAGAGACCCAGTACTTC	CASSHRENIEETQYF
TRBV9	.	TRBD2	TRBJ2-7	TGTGCCAGCAGCGTAGGGGGTAGCGGGAGTCTCCACGAGCAGTACTTC	CASSVGGSGSLHEQYF
TRBV28	.	TRBD1	TRBJ1-5	TGTGCCGGACAGGCGTCGACAGGGGAAAGCAATCAGCCCCAGCATTTT	CAGQASTGESNQPQHF
TRBV30	.	TRBD1	TRBJ2-7	TGTGCCTGGATGGGACAGGCGAAGTCCTACGAGCAGTACTTC	CAWMGQAKSYEQYF
TRBV27	.	.	TRBJ1-1	TGTGCCAGCAGCCCGGGATGGGAGACTGAAGCTTTCTTT	CASSPGWETEAFF
TRBV27	once	.	TRBJ2-6	TGTGCCAGCAGCCCACAGACTGGGGCCAACGTCCTGACTTTC	CASSPQTGANVLTF
TRBV6-2/TRBV6-3	once	.	TRBJ1-5	TGTGCCAGCAGCCAGGACTTAGGTGCACAGCCCCAGCATTTT	CASSQDLGAQPQHF
TRBV14	.	.	TRBJ2-1	TGTGCCAGCAGCCAAGGGGGGGGCGGGAGCTCCTACAATGAGCAGTTCTTC	CASSQGGGGSSYNEQFF
TRBV5-1	.	TRBD1	TRBJ1-2	TGCGCCAGCAGCTCCGCCATAGGGGGCGGCTACACCTTC	CASSSAIGGGYTF
TRBV18	.	TRBD1	TRBJ1-4	TGTGCCAGCTCACCGGACAGGGGAAGAAAGGAAAAACTGTTTTTT	CASSPDRGRKEKLFF
TRBV7-6	.	TRBD2	TRBJ2-1	TGTGCCAGCAGCTTAGAGGGGCGGGAGGGCCACTACAATGAGCAGTTCTTC	CASSLEGREGHYNEQFF
TRBV6-2/TRBV6-3	.	.	TRBJ1-2	TGTGCCAGCAGCCTGGGTCGGGACTCTGGCTACACCTTC	CASSLGRDSGYTF
TRBV6-5	.	TRBD1	TRBJ1-5	TGTGCCAGCGGACAGGATTATAGCAATCAGCCCCAGCATTTT	CASGQDYSNQPQHF
TRBV6-5	.	.	TRBJ1-6	TGTGCCAGCAATAGGGACGGGGGGTATAATTCACCCCTCCACTTT	CASNRDGGYNSPLHF
TRBV5-1	.	.	TRBJ1-5	TGCGCCAGCAGCCGTACGGGGGGGGGCAATCAGCCCCAGCATTTT	CASSRTGGGNQPQHF
TRBV5-1	.	.	TRBJ1-2	TGCGCCAGCAGCCCCGGCGGCGGCTACACCTTC	CASSPGGGYTF
TRBV7-3	.	TRBD2	TRBJ2-7	TGTGCCAGCAGCCCCGGGTCCCTAGCGGGACCCCGGGGGCAGTACTTC	CASSPGSLAGPRGQYF
TRBV5-1	.	TRBD2	TRBJ2-3	TGCGCCAGCAGACTGACTAGCGGGAGAGGAACAGATACGCAGTATTTT	CASRLTSGRGTDTQYF
TRBV7-2	.	.	TRBJ1-1	TGTGCCAGCAGCTCCCCGCCGGGGTCTCGGGAAGCTTTCTTT	CASSSPPGSREAFF
TRBV6-5	.	TRBD1	TRBJ2-1	TGTGCCAGCACGGGACAGACATACAATGAGCAGTTCTTC	CASTGQTYNEQFF
TRBV6-1	.	.	TRBJ2-1	TGTGCCAGCAGAAGTAGATATGAGCAGTTCTTC	CASRSRYEQFF
TRBV5-1	once	.	TRBJ2-3	TGCGCCAGCCAGCCCGGTACAGCAGATACGCAGTATTTT	CASQPGTADTQYF
TRBV15	.	.	TRBJ1-6	TGTGCCACCAGCAGAGTGGTCGCTAATAATTCACCCCTCCACTTT	CATSRVVANNSPLHF
TRBV24-1	.	.	TRBJ2-3	TGTGCCACCAGTGCCCTGGGGGACTGGAGCACAGATACGCAGTATTTT	CATSALGDWSTDTQYF
TRBV30	once	.	TRBJ2-3	TGTGCCTGGAGTGTCCCTTCCTGGGAGTCAGATACGCAGTATTTT	CAWSVPSWESDTQYF
TRBV19	.	.	TRBJ2-1	TGTGCCACCTCGAGGGCGGGGAGCGATGAGCAGTTCTTC	CATSRAGSDEQFF
TRBV6-5	.	.	TRBJ1-3	TGTGCCAGCAGCCGCGGGGTCGGAAACACCATATATTTT	CASSRGVGNTIYF
TRBV6-6	.	TRBD2	TRBJ2-1	TGTGCCAGCAGTTACTCGAGTAGCGGGGGATACAATGAGCAGTTCTTC	CASSYSSSGGYNEQFF